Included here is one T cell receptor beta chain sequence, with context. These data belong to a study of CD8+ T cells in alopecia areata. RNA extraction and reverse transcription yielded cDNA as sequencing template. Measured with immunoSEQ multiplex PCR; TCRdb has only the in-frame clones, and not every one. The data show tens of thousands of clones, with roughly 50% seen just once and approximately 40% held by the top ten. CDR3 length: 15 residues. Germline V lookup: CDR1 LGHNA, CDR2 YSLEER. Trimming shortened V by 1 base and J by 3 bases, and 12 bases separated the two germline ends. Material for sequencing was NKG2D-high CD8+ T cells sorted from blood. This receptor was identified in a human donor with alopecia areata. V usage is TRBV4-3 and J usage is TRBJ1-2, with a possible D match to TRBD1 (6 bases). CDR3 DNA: TGCGCCAGCAGCCAAGCGAGCAGGGGCGACTATGGCTACACCTTC. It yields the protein CASSQASRGDYGYTF.